A single sample is the source of the 14 T cell receptor beta chains below, sequenced in a study of CD8 T cells in ankylosing spondylitis. TCRdb independently ran MiXCR on the 5' RACE reads; one entry per CDR3 protein. The sample holds roughly 68,000 distinct CDR3 sequences, 6.2% seen once. Sequencing was done on a sample of synovial fluid, either unsorted or a sorted T cell fraction (not recorded which). These receptors came from a male donor with ankylosing spondylitis.

This clonotype was seen repeatedly, ten times or more. Here the CDR3 DNA reads TGCAGTGCCCGGACAGGGGACCTCGGCGGGGGTGGCTACACCTTC. This translates into CSARTGDLGGGGYTF. This chain links TRBV20-1 with TRBJ1-2, with 9 bases that match TRBD1. Per the germline V gene, CDR1 is DFQATT and CDR2 is SNEGSKA (reference sequence). The CDR3 spans 15 residues. V dropped 6 bases and J dropped 7; count of bases not matched to a gene: 15.

In its sample, this clonotype was seen many times. The CDR3 bases are TGTGCCAGCAACGGACTAGCGGGAGCCCTCCAGGAGCAGTTCTTC. Translating it yields CASNGLAGALQEQFF. This chain joins TRBV6-1 and TRBJ2-1, with 13 bases matching TRBD2. Germline V gene sequence: CDR1 MNHNS, CDR2 SASEGT. The length of the CDR3 is 15 residues. The V gene end was trimmed by 7 bases and the J gene end by 10 bases; junction bases not matched to a gene: 10.

The table lists this clonotype with a few counts. The gene calls are TRBV7-2 and TRBJ2-7; no clear D gene. The germline V and J ends were trimmed by 1 base and 3 bases, with 4 bases remaining between them. This CDR3 is 12 amino acids long. Germline-derived CDR1 and CDR2 are SGHTA and FQGNSA. CDR3 residues: CASSLELYEQYF. CDR3 DNA sequence: TGTGCCAGCAGCTTAGAACTCTACGAGCAGTACTTC.

The rearrangement uses TRBV20-1 and TRBJ1-4; TRBD1 agrees at 8 bases. Trimming removed 3 bases from V and 5 bases from J; junction bases left unmatched: 5. Germline V gene data show CDR1 as DFQATT and CDR2 as SNEGSKA (reference sequence). The CDR3 length is 14 residues. The CDR3 loop is CSASRTGRNEKLFF. CDR3 nucleotides: TGCAGTGCTAGCCGGACAGGGCGGAATGAAAAACTGTTTTTT.

This clonotype was counted ten times or more. The chain links TRBV28 to TRBJ2-5; D not resolved. Trimming pared 5 bases from V and 3 bases from J, leaving 13 bases between. CDR3 length: 14 residues. The V gene's germline CDR1 is MDHEN and CDR2 SYDVKM. DNA for the CDR3: TGTGCCAGCAGTCCGCGCACTACCAAAGAGACCCAGTACTTC. Translated: CASSPRTTKETQYF.

This clonotype has only a few counts. The chain uses TRBV7-8 and TRBJ1-2; 10 bases agree with TRBD1. Losses at the gene ends were 0 bases for V and 7 bases for J; bases not matched to a gene: 5. This CDR3 has 15 amino acids. Per germline, CDR1 SGHVS and CDR2 FQNEAQ. The CDR3 DNA is TGTGCCAGCAGCTTAGCGGGGACAGGGGACGGTGGCTACACCTTC. This gives the protein CASSLAGTGDGGYTF.

This clonotype was recorded many times. The chain employs TRBV7-2 and TRBJ2-1, with no clear D. CDR1 is SGHTA and CDR2 is FQGNSA in the germline V gene. The CDR3 spans 14 residues. Deletions cut 1 base from V and 6 bases from J, with 10 bases between. Written as DNA, the CDR3 is TGTGCCAGCAGCTTAGTGGGGTTCACCAATGAGCAGTTCTTC. Translation: CASSLVGFTNEQFF.

The chain links TRBV6-1 to TRBJ2-5, with 15 bases that match TRBD2. There are 17 residues in the CDR3. Unmatched junction bases numbered 8, after V lost 5 bases and J lost 4 bases. Looked up from germline, CDR1 is MNHNS and CDR2 is SASEGT. DNA for the CDR3: TGTGCCAGCAGTCCCAGGACTAGCGGGAGGGCCCTAGAGACCCAGTACTTC. Protein sequence: CASSPRTSGRALETQYF.

At least ten counts were recorded for this clonotype. V gene TRBV20-1 combines with J gene TRBJ2-7; 9 bases align to TRBD1. The CDR3 has 14 amino acids. Trimming at V came to 3 bases and at J to 2 bases, leaving 5 bases not matched to a gene. Germline V gives CDR1 DFQATT, CDR2 SNEGSKA (reference sequence). Written as DNA, the CDR3 is TGCAGTGCTAGGGTCGACAGGGGGACCTACGAGCAGTACTTC. Translation gives CSARVDRGTYEQYF.

There are many counts of this clonotype. The chain couples TRBV7-2 to TRBJ1-3; D gene unclear. CDR1 is SGHTA, CDR2 FQGNSA, per germline. The CDR3 is made up of 16 amino acids. Trimming left V 4 bases short and J 1 base short, with 14 bases between. CDR3 sequence: CASSSDGQPSGNTIYF. In nucleotides, the CDR3 is TGTGCCAGCAGCTCCGACGGCCAGCCTTCTGGAAACACCATATATTTT.

V is TRBV9 and J is TRBJ2-1; 9 bases are shared with TRBD2. The CDR3 is made up of 15 amino acids. In germline, CDR1 is SGDLS, CDR2 YYNGEE. The ends lost 0 bases at V and 9 bases at J; junction bases unmatched: 7. The CDR3 reads CASSVVLAGEGEQFF. The CDR3 bases are TGTGCCAGCAGCGTAGTATTAGCGGGAGAGGGTGAGCAGTTCTTC.

The chain recombines TRBV30 with TRBJ2-1; D possibly corresponds to TRBD2 (6 bases). With 1 base removed from V and 3 bases from J, the gap between germline ends came to 16 bases. CDR1 is GTSNPN, CDR2 SVGIG, per germline (reference sequence). The CDR3 spans 16 residues. The CDR3 DNA is TGTGCCTGGAGTGCCCGACGGGACTGGGACTACAATGAGCAGTTCTTC. It is translated as CAWSARRDWDYNEQFF.

This clonotype was found many times. V and J are TRBV7-8 and TRBJ2-5; 9 bases map to TRBD2. Trimming took 5 bases from V and 5 from J; bases not matched to a gene: 12. The CDR3 has 16 amino acids. Germline V gene sequence: CDR1 SGHVS, CDR2 FQNEAQ. CDR3 in DNA: TGTGCCAGCAGCCACTCAGGCGGGAGGGCTTTTGAGACCCAGTACTTC. Its protein is CASSHSGGRAFETQYF. Together with reference TRBV7-8 and TRBJ2-5, the CDR3 gives the full variable domain: GAGVSQSPRYKVAKRGQDVALRCDPISGHVSLFWYQQALGQGPEFLTYFQNEAQLDKSGLPSDRFFAERPEGSVSTLKIQRTQQEDSAVYLCASSHSGGRAFETQYFGPGTRLLVL.

This clonotype has ten or more counts. CDR3 residues: CASSLVSGTSGPDTQYF. The CDR3 DNA is TGTGCCAGCAGCTTAGTCTCTGGGACTAGCGGGCCAGATACGCAGTATTTT. The gene calls are TRBV7-2 and TRBJ2-3; 12 bases fit TRBD2. The germline CDR1 and CDR2 sequences are SGHTA and FQGNSA. CDR3 length: 17 residues. V was clipped by 1 base and J by 4 bases; unmatched bases: 6.